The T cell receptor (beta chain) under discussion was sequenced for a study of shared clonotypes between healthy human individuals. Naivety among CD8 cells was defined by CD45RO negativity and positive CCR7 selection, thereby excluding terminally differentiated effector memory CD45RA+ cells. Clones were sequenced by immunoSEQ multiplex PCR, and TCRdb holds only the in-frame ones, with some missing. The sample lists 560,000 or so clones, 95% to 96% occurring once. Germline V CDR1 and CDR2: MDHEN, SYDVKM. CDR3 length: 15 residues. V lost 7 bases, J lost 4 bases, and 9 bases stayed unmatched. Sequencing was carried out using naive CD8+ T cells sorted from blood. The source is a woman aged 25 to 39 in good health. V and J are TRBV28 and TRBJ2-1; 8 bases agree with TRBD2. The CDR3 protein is CASINSGSLYNEQFF. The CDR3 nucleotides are TGTGCCAGCATTAACAGCGGGAGTCTTTACAATGAGCAGTTCTTC. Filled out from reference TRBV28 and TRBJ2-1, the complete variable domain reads DVKVTQSSRYLVKRTGEKVFLECVQDMDHENMFWYRQDPGLGLRLIYFSYDVKMKEKGDIPEGYSVSREKKERFSLILESASTNQTSMYLCASINSGSLYNEQFFGPGTRLTVL.